The sequence of this T cell receptor (beta chain) was determined in a study of shared clonotypes between healthy human individuals. This table comes from immunoSEQ multiplex PCR, and its TCRdb copy is limited to in-frame clones, with some not included. The sample lists approximately 2.3 million clones, more than 80% occurring once. From germline, CDR1 is MGHRA and CDR2 YSYEKL. Trimming cost V 4 bases and J 8 bases; bases outside gene matches: 9. The CDR3 spans 15 residues. The rearrangement joins TRBV4-1 to TRBJ2-3, with 10 bases lining up with TRBD1. The receptor was derived from a man aged 18 to 30 in good health. Some clones in this sample may be carry-over from other donors' samples. The sample was naive CD4+ T cells from PBMCs. Subset denoted: CD45RA+ positively selected. CDR3 DNA sequence: TGCGCCAGCAGCCCTTCCGGGACAGGGGAACTTACGCAGTATTTT. Translating gives CASSPSGTGELTQYF.